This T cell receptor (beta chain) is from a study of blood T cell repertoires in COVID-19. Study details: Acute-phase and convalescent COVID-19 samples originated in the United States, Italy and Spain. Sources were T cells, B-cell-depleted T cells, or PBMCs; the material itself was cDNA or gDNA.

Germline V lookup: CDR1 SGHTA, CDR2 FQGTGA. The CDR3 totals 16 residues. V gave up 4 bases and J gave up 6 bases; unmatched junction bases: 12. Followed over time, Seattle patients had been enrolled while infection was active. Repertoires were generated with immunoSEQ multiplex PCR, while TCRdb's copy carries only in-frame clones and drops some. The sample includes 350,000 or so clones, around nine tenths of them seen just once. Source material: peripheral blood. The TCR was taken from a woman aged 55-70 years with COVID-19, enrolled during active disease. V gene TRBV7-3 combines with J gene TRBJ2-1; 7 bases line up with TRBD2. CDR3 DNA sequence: TGTGCCAGCAGCTGGGGCGGGAGCGGGGAAGCCAATGAGCAGTTCTTC. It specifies CASSWGGSGEANEQFF.